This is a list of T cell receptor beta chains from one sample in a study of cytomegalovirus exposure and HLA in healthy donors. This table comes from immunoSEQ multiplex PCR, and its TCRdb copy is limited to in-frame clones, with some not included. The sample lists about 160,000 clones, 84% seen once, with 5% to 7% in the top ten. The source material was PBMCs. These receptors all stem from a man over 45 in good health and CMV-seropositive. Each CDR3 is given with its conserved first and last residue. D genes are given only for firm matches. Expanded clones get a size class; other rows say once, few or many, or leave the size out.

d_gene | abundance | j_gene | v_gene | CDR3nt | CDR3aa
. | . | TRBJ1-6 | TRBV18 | TGTGCCAGCTCACCGCAACGGGGGGATAATTCACCCCTCCACTTT | CASSPQRGDNSPLHF
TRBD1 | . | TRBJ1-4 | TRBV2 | TGTGCCAGCGGACGGGACAGGGGAACTAATGAAAAACTGTTTTTT | CASGRDRGTNEKLFF
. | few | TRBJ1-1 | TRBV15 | TGTGCCACCAGCAGAAGCATTAGGGGCACTGAAGCTTTCTTT | CATSRSIRGTEAFF
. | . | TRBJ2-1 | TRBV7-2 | TGTGCCAGCAGCTTAAACGGACTGGAGTACAATGAGCAGTTCTTC | CASSLNGLEYNEQFF
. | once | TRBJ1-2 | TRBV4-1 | TGCGCCAGCAGCCTGCGAGGCGGCTATGGCTACACCTTC | CASSLRGGYGYTF
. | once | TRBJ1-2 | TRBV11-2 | TGTGCCAGCAGCTTCTATGGTGGCTACACCTTC | CASSFYGGYTF
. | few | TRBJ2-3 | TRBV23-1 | TGCGCCAGCAGTCAATCGATGGGCAGACAGGGACGGGAGACAGATACGCAGTATTTT | CASSQSMGRQGRETDTQYF
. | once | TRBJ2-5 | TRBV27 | TGTGCCAGCAGCAACGGGGGGCGTTATACGGAGACCCAGTACTTC | CASSNGGRYTETQYF
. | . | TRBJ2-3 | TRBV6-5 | TGTGCCAGCAGAAAGAGCGGGTCTAGCACAGATACGCAGTATTTT | CASRKSGSSTDTQYF
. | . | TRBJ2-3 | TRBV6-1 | TGTGCCAGCAGTCCCGCGACCGGGAGACCAGATACGCAGTATTTT | CASSPATGRPDTQYF
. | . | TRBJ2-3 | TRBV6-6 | TGTGCCAGCAGTTACGGCTCAAGCACAGATACGCAGTATTTT | CASSYGSSTDTQYF
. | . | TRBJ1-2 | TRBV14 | TGTGCCAGCAGCCCCGCGGGTAACTATGGCTACACCTTC | CASSPAGNYGYTF
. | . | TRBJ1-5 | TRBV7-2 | TGTGCCAGCAGCTTAGTAGACAATCAGCCCCAGCATTTT | CASSLVDNQPQHF
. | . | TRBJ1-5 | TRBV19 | TGTGCCAGTAGCGAAAGGGGTCAGCAGACTAGCAATCAGCCCCAGCATTTT | CASSERGQQTSNQPQHF
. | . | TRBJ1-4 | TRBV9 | TGTGCCAGCAGCGTAGCTCTGGGCACTAATGAAAAACTGTTTTTT | CASSVALGTNEKLFF
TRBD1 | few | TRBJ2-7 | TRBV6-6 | TGTGCCAGCAGCCTTTGGACAGGGGAATACGAGCAGTACTTC | CASSLWTGEYEQYF
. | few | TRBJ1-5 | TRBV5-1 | TGCGCCAGCAGCCCAGAGGCAGCAGACAATCAGCCCCAGCATTTT | CASSPEAADNQPQHF
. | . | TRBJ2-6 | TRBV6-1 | TGTGCCAGCAGTTCAGGGTCGTCTGGGGCCAACGTCCTGACTTTC | CASSSGSSGANVLTF
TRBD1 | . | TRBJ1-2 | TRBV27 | TGTGCCAGCAGTTTATCGGGACAGGTAAACGGCTACACCTTC | CASSLSGQVNGYTF
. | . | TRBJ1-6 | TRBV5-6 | TGTGCCAGCAGCTTGGGATTTTGGAGCTCCTATAATTCACCCCTCCACTTT | CASSLGFWSSYNSPLHF
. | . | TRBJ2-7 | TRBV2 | TGTGCCAGCGATGACAGGATCCTCCACGAGCAGTACTTC | CASDDRILHEQYF
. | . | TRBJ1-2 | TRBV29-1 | TGCAGCGTTGATAGTGGCTACACCTTC | CSVDSGYTF
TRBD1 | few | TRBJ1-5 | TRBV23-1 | TGCGCCAGCAGTCACCGGGACAGGGGCCAGGGGAATAGCAATCAGCCCCAGCATTTT | CASSHRDRGQGNSNQPQHF
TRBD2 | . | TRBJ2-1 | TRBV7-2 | TGTGCCAGCAGCTTCCCTTGGGGGGGCAATGAGCAGTTCTTC | CASSFPWGGNEQFF
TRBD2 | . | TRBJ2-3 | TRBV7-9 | TGTGCCAGCAGCTCCCGAACTAGCGGGGGAAGCACAGATACGCAGTATTTT | CASSSRTSGGSTDTQYF
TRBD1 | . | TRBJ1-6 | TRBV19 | TGTGCCAGTAGTATGGGACAGAACATCAATTCACCCCTCCACTTT | CASSMGQNINSPLHF
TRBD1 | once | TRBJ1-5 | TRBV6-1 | TGTGCCAGCAGTGAGGGACAGGGGGCGAGGCAGCCCCAGCATTTT | CASSEGQGARQPQHF
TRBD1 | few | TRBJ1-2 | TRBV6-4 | TGCGCCAGCACTCGAAGACAGGGAGGTAAGGGCTACACCTTC | CASTRRQGGKGYTF
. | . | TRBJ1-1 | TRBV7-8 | TGTGCCAGCAGCTTATTGGTCGGGGGTTACACTGAAGCTTTCTTT | CASSLLVGGYTEAFF
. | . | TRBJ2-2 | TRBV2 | TGTGCCAGCAGTCAAGGGACACCCGAGTACGGGGAGCTGTTTTTT | CASSQGTPEYGELFF
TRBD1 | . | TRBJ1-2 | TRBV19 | TGTGCCAGTAGTCAGGGGGCGCAGGGCTACACCTTC | CASSQGAQGYTF
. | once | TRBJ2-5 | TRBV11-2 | TGTGCCAGCAGTCCCGCTCGCGGGCTCCAAGAGACCCAGTACTTC | CASSPARGLQETQYF
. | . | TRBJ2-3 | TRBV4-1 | TGCGCCAGCAGCCAAGAAGTGGGGGGTATGAGGCAGTATTTT | CASSQEVGGMRQYF
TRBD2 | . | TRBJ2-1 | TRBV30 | TGTGCCTGGACCCGAGGGGCGGGAGGGCCTTGGGAGCAGTTCTTC | CAWTRGAGGPWEQFF
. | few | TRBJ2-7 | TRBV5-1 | TGCGCCAGCAGCCTACTGTACCCCACAGGCGGAACCGCCTACGAGCAGTACTTC | CASSLLYPTGGTAYEQYF
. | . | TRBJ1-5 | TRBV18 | TGTGCCAGCTCACCACCGAGAATTGCAGGGCAGCCCCAGCATTTT | CASSPPRIAGQPQHF
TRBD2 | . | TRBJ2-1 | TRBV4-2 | TGTGCCAGCAGCCAAGATAGGGTGGCTAGCGGGAGACACAATGAGCAGTTCTTC | CASSQDRVASGRHNEQFF
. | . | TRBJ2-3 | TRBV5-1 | TGCGCCAGCAGCTTGGGGGCAGGGTTTACAGATACGCAGTATTTT | CASSLGAGFTDTQYF
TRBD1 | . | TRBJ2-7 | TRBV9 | TGTGCCAGCAGCGTAGCTGGGACAGGGCCTTACGAGCAGTACTTC | CASSVAGTGPYEQYF
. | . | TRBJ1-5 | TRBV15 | TGTGCCACCAGCAGGCCTACGAAGGGGGGCAATCAGCCCCAGCATTTT | CATSRPTKGGNQPQHF
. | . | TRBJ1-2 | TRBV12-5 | TGTGCTAGTGGTTTGGTAACGACAGACGGCTACACCTTC | CASGLVTTDGYTF
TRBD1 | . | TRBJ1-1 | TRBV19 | TGTGCCAGTAGTTTGACAGGGGGCGTATTAGGCACTGAAGCTTTCTTT | CASSLTGGVLGTEAFF
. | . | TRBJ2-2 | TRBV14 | TGTGCCAGCAGCCAAGAAGGCCAACGGAGGGACGGGGAGCTGTTTTTT | CASSQEGQRRDGELFF
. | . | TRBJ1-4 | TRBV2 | TGTGCCAGTCGTGAGGTTGAAGAAAAACTGTTTTTT | CASREVEEKLFF
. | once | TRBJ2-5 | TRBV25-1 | TGTGCCAGCAGTGAATTCGGTAACCAAGAGACCCAGTACTTC | CASSEFGNQETQYF
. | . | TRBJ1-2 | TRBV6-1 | TGTGCCAGCCGTGTTAACAGGGATAGGGATGGCTACACCTTC | CASRVNRDRDGYTF